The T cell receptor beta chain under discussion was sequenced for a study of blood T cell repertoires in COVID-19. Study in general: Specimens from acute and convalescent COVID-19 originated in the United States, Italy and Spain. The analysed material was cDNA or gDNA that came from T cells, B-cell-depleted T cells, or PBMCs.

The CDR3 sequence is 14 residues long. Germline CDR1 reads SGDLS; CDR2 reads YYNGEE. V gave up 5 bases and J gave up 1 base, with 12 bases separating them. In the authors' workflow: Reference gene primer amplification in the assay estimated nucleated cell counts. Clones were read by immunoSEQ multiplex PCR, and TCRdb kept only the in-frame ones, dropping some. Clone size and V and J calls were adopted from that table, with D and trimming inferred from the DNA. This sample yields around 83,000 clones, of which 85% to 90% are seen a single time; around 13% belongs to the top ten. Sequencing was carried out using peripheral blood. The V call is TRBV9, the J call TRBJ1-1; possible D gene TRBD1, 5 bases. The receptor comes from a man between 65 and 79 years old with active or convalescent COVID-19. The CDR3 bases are TGTGCCAGCAGTTCCTTGGGGGGGAACACTGAAGCTTTCTTT. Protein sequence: CASSSLGGNTEAFF.